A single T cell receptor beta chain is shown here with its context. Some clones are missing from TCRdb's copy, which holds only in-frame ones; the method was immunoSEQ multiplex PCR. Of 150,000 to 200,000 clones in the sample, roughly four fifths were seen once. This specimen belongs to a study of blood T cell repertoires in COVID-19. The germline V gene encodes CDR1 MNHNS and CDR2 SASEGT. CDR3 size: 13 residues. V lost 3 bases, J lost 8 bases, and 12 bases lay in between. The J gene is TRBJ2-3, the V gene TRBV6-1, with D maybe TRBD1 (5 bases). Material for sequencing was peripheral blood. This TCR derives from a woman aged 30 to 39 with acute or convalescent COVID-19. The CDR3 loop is CASSEGLSRTQYF. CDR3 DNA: TGTGCCAGCAGTGAGGGGCTCTCCCGTACGCAGTATTTT.